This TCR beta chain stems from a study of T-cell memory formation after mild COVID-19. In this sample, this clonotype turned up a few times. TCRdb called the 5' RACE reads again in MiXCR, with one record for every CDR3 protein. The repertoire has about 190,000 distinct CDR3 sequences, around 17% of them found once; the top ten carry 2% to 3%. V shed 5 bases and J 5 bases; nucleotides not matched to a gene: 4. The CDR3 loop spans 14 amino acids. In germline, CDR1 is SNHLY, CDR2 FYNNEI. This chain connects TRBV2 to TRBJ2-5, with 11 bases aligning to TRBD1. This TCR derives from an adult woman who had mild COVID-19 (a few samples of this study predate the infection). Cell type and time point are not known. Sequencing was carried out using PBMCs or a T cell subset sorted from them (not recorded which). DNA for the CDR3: TGTGCCAGCAGTCTGGACAGGGGGCGGGAGACCCAGTACTTC. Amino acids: CASSLDRGRETQYF.